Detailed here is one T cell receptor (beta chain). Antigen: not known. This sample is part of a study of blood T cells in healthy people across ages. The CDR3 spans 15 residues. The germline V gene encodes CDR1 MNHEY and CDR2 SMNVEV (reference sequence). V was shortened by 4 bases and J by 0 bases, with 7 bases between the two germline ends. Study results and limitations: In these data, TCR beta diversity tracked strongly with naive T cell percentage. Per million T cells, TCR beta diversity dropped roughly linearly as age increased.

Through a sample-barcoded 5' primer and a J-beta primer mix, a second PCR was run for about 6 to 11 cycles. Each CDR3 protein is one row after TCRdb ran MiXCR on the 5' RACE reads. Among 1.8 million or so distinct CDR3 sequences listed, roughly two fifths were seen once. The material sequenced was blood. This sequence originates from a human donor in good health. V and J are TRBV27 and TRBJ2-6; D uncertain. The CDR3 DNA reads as TGTGCCAGCAGTTCAATGTACTCTGGGGCCAACGTCCTGACTTTC. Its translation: CASSSMYSGANVLTF.